A single sample gave rise to the 26 T cell receptor beta chains below, sequenced in a study of blood T cell repertoires in COVID-19 (dated by TCRdb to 2020 to 2021). Library construction relied on the immunoSEQ multiplex PCR assay. Here the immuneACCESS table is served through TCRdb, limited to in-frame sequences with V and J called. Missing clones are a known gap in these copies; in checked studies unresolved V genes cover under half, and the rest lacks a known reason. The sample yields 200,000 to 250,000 clones; more than 80% were counted once. The leading ten clones occupy less than 4.5% of the sample. Material: PBMCs or T cells enriched from blood (not recorded which). The receptors shown here come from a woman between 40 and 50 years old with acute COVID-19.

In regard to this clone: This sample includes further DNA sequences coding for the same CDR3. V usage is TRBV6-5 and J usage is TRBJ2-7, with unresolved D. V shed 2 bases and J shed 2 bases, with 4 bases lying between them. The germline gives CDR1 MNHEY, CDR2 SVGAGI. CDR3 size: 12 residues. The CDR3 nucleotides are TGTGCCAGCAGTTACGGGCCCTACGAGCAGTACTTC. It specifies CASSYGPYEQYF.

This clone was detected a few times. CDR3 coding DNA: TGTGCCAGCAGCGAGAGGGGCAGGGGCGCCTATGGCTACACCTTC. Protein product: CASSERGRGAYGYTF. The chain joins TRBV11-2 to TRBJ1-2; D is perhaps TRBD1 (6 bases). Germline assignment: CDR1 SGHAT and CDR2 FQNNGV. The CDR3 covers 15 residues. V dropped 5 bases and J dropped 4 bases, with 17 bases sitting between them. Full variable domain (remainder filled in from reference TRBV11-2 and TRBJ1-2): EAGVAQSPRYKIIEKRQSVAFWCNPISGHATLYWYQQILGQGPKLLIQFQNNGVVDDSQLPKDRFSAERLKGVDSTLKIQPAKLEDSAVYLCASSERGRGAYGYTFGSGTRLTVV.

The V and J genes are TRBV5-1 and TRBJ1-2, with 7 bases that match TRBD1. CDR1 and CDR2 from the germline V gene are SGHRS and YFSETQ. This CDR3 is 15 amino acids long. With V trimmed by 0 bases and J by 4 bases, 6 bases remained unmatched. CDR3 residues: CASSLGQGSTYGYTF. The CDR3 DNA is TGCGCCAGCAGCTTGGGACAGGGCAGTACCTATGGCTACACCTTC.

The genes are TRBV6-5 and TRBJ1-1; no firm D call. Trimming pared 6 bases from V and 0 bases from J, leaving 14 bases between. The CDR3 runs to 15 residues. In germline, CDR1 is MNHEY, CDR2 SVGAGI. The CDR3 nucleotides read TGTGCCAGCAGACCATACCAGAGGATGAACACTGAAGCTTTCTTT. It yields the protein CASRPYQRMNTEAFF.

This chain connects TRBV11-2 to TRBJ2-6, with D unresolved. V was trimmed by 4 bases and J by 0 bases, leaving 4 bases between them. There are 14 residues in the CDR3. The germline gives CDR1 SGHAT, CDR2 FQNNGV. Here the CDR3 DNA reads TGTGCCAGCAGCTATAGCTCTGGGGCCAACGTCCTGACTTTC. Protein sequence: CASSYSSGANVLTF.

This clone is a singleton in its sample. The V gene is TRBV5-8, the J gene TRBJ1-2, with TRBD1 matching over 7 bases. The V and J ends lost 2 bases and 8 bases, in that order; junction bases with no gene match: 12. The CDR3 length is 15 residues. The germline CDR1 and CDR2 sequences are SGHTS and YDEGEE. The CDR3: CASSFRWDSRDGYTF. The DNA of the CDR3 is TGTGCCAGCAGCTTCAGGTGGGACAGTAGGGACGGCTACACCTTC.

This chain links TRBV9 with TRBJ1-2; 7 positions match TRBD1. The V gene end was trimmed by 3 bases and the J gene end by 4 bases; junction bases not matched to a gene: 0. Germline CDR1 and CDR2: SGDLS and YYNGEE. There are 12 residues in the CDR3. For the CDR3, the DNA is TGTGCCAGCAGCGGGACAGGCTATGGCTACACCTTC. Its protein is CASSGTGYGYTF.

The CDR3 region is CASSEGRGLTDTQYF. In nucleotides, the CDR3 is TGCGCCAGCAGCGAAGGAAGGGGGCTGACAGATACGCAGTATTTT. This chain uses TRBV10-1 with TRBJ2-3; TRBD1 matches at 7 bases. Germline V CDR1 and CDR2: WNHNN, SYGVQD (reference sequence). The ends lost 6 bases at V and 3 bases at J; junction bases unmatched: 9. The CDR3 has 15 residues.

V is TRBV13 and J is TRBJ2-1; tentatively, D is TRBD2 (6 bases). Deletions cut 0 bases from V and 3 bases from J, with 9 bases between. The germline gives CDR1 PRHDT, CDR2 FYEKMQ (reference sequence). The CDR3 is made up of 15 amino acids. CDR3 loop: CASSLGLASYNEQFF. In nucleotides, the CDR3 is TGTGCCAGCAGCTTAGGACTAGCAAGCTACAATGAGCAGTTCTTC.

The chain combines TRBV6-5 with TRBJ1-3; D ambiguous. The V gene's germline CDR1 is MNHEY and CDR2 SVGAGI. V was cut by 6 bases and J by 5 bases, with 14 bases left in between. This CDR3 has 14 residues. DNA for the CDR3: TGTGCCAGCAGCCTTACTGACTTCAGAAACACCATATATTTT. Translated, it gives CASSLTDFRNTIYF.

The rearrangement links TRBV28 to TRBJ2-7; TRBD1 agrees at 8 bases. CDR1 is MDHEN, CDR2 SYDVKM, per germline. The CDR3 sequence is 16 residues long. V was pared by 1 base and J by 4 bases, with 9 bases of the junction left unmatched. CDR3 in DNA: TGTGCCAGCAGTTTATCGGGCAGACAGGGGTTTTACGAGCAGTACTTC. This encodes CASSLSGRQGFYEQYF.

This clone was counted once. The chain carries TRBV7-2 and TRBJ1-5; maybe TRBD1 (5 bases). The CDR3 contains 15 residues. CDR1 and CDR2 (germline): SGHTA, FQGNSA. Deletions cut 8 bases from V and 4 bases from J, with 18 bases between. The CDR3 DNA reads TGTGCCAGCGCTGGGGGGTGGTCGGGTAATCAGCCCCAGCATTTT. Its translation is CASAGGWSGNQPQHF. The complete variable domain, with remaining parts taken from reference TRBV7-2 and TRBJ1-5, reads GAGVSQSPSNKVTEKGKDVELRCDPISGHTALYWYRQSLGQGLEFLIYFQGNSAPDKSGLPSDRFSAERTGGSVSTLTIQRTQQEDSAVYLCASAGGWSGNQPQHFGDGTRLSIL.

This chain connects TRBV5-4 to TRBJ1-3; no clear D gene. Trimming removed 1 base from V and 3 bases from J, with 14 bases in between. The CDR3 length is 16 residues. Germline CDR1 is SGHNT and CDR2 is YYREEE (reference sequence). The CDR3 sequence is CASSLQLPGLGNTIYF. In nucleotides, the CDR3 is TGTGCCAGCAGCTTGCAGCTTCCAGGCCTTGGAAACACCATATATTTT.

The chain employs TRBV27 and TRBJ2-5, with D perhaps matching TRBD2 (7 bases). Deletions cut 2 bases from V and 1 base from J, with 11 bases between. CDR3 length: 15 residues. Germline lookup yields CDR1 MNHEY and CDR2 SMNVEV (reference sequence). The CDR3 here is CASSLIGGLQETQYF. CDR3 nucleotide sequence: TGTGCCAGCAGTTTAATCGGGGGGCTCCAAGAGACCCAGTACTTC.

The chain recombines TRBV4-3 with TRBJ2-2, with 7 bases fitting TRBD2. This CDR3 contains 18 residues. The trim removed 0 bases at V and 3 bases at J, leaving 10 bases unmatched. Per the germline V gene, CDR1 is LGHNA and CDR2 is YSLEER. The DNA of the CDR3 is TGCGCCAGCAGCCAAGATCCTAGCGGCAGCTTCTACACCGGGGAGCTGTTTTTT. Residues: CASSQDPSGSFYTGELFF.

In nucleotides, the CDR3 is TGTGCCAGCAGTTCACAGGGACGGGTCCTTGAAGCTTTCTTT. Encoded protein: CASSSQGRVLEAFF. The gene calls are TRBV27 and TRBJ1-1, with D perhaps TRBD1 (6 bases). V was trimmed by 4 bases and J by 7 bases, leaving 16 bases between them. Germline V CDR1 and CDR2: MNHEY, SMNVEV (reference sequence). The CDR3 runs to 14 residues.

There are a few counts of this clone. The chain carries TRBV7-9 and TRBJ1-3, with a tentative D call TRBD1 (5 bases). This CDR3 is 16 amino acids long. The germline V and J ends were trimmed by 1 base and 0 bases, with 10 bases remaining between them. Germline CDR1 reads SEHNR; CDR2 reads FQNEAQ (reference sequence). The CDR3 here is CASSLVPGPSGNTIYF. The CDR3 region has the DNA TGTGCCAGCAGCTTAGTCCCAGGGCCCTCTGGAAACACCATATATTTT.

This clone was recorded only once. V and J are TRBV7-2 and TRBJ1-2; maybe TRBD1 (5 bases). This CDR3 is 15 amino acids long. CDR1 SGHTA and CDR2 FQGNSA come from the germline V gene. Trimming pared 1 base from V and 6 bases from J, leaving 15 bases between. The chain's CDR3 is CASSLDRVQGNGYTF. The CDR3 DNA follows: TGTGCCAGCAGCTTAGATCGAGTCCAGGGAAATGGCTACACCTTC.

The chain joins TRBV5-4 to TRBJ1-1; 9 bases align to TRBD1. There are 15 residues in the CDR3. Germline V CDR1 and CDR2: SGHNT, YYREEE (reference sequence). The V and J ends lost 6 bases and 5 bases, in that order; junction bases with no gene match: 11. The CDR3 reads CASIPEDRGITEAFF. The CDR3 nucleotides are TGTGCCAGCATCCCCGAGGACAGGGGAATTACTGAAGCTTTCTTT. The whole variable domain, remainder taken from reference TRBV5-4 and TRBJ1-1, is ETGVTQSPTHLIKTRGQQVTLRCSSQSGHNTVSWYQQALGQGPQFIFQYYREEENGRGNFPPRFSGLQFPNYSSELNVNALELDDSALYLCASIPEDRGITEAFFGQGTRLTVV.

This clone is a singleton in its sample. V usage is TRBV19 and J usage is TRBJ1-6; D not certain. CDR3 length: 13 amino acids. Trimming took 5 bases from V and 7 from J, leaving 9 bases between them. CDR1 LNHDA and CDR2 SQIVND come from the germline V gene (reference sequence). DNA for the CDR3: TGTGCCAGTAGTCCCTCGGGGAATTCACCCCTCCACTTT. This codes for CASSPSGNSPLHF.

This chain joins TRBV29-1 and TRBJ1-2; the match to TRBD1 covers 10 bases. The length of the CDR3 is 13 residues. Germline CDR1 reads SQVTM; CDR2 reads ANQGSEA. Losses at the gene ends were 3 bases for V and 8 bases for J; bases not matched to a gene: 6. The CDR3 nucleotides read TGCAGCGTTGACGGGACAGGGGTCGACGGCTACACCTTC. Encoded protein: CSVDGTGVDGYTF.

This clone was counted between two and nine times. The rearrangement links TRBV4-1 to TRBJ2-2, with D possibly matching TRBD1 (5 bases). Germline CDR1 is MGHRA and CDR2 is YSYEKL. Trimming shortened V by 6 bases and J by 5 bases, and 16 bases separated the two germline ends. This CDR3 is built from 15 residues. The CDR3 DNA reads as TGCGCCAGCAGTCTCAGGGAATCGCAGACCGGGGAGCTGTTTTTT. Protein sequence: CASSLRESQTGELFF.

The chain employs TRBV15 and TRBJ2-3; D is unclear. The ends were cut back, 1 base at V and 3 bases at J, with 5 bases in the middle. The CDR3 consists of 13 residues. CDR1 and CDR2 (germline): LNHNV, YYDKDF (reference sequence). In nucleotides, the CDR3 is TGTGCCACCAGCAGAGGCGGAACAGATACGCAGTATTTT. It codes for CATSRGGTDTQYF.

J is TRBJ2-7 and V is TRBV5-5, with a possible D match to TRBD1 (5 bases). CDR3 length: 16 amino acids. CDR1 SGHKS and CDR2 YYEKEE come from the germline V gene (reference sequence). The V end was cut by 4 bases, the J end by 2 bases, with 19 bases between. The DNA of the CDR3 is TGTGCCAGCAGCCCGGTGGGGCAGCCGGGCCCCTACGAGCAGTACTTC. This translates into CASSPVGQPGPYEQYF.

V usage is TRBV7-9 and J usage is TRBJ1-2, with 7 bases lining up with TRBD1. The CDR3 runs to 14 residues. Germline lookup yields CDR1 SEHNR and CDR2 FQNEAQ (reference sequence). The junction had 4 bases not matched to a gene; V was cut back by 2 bases and J by 4 bases. In DNA form, the CDR3 reads TGTGCCAGCAGCTTAAGGGGGCAGGGCTATGGCTACACCTTC. Residues: CASSLRGQGYGYTF.

The chain carries TRBV5-8 and TRBJ1-5; D not certain. The CDR3 covers 14 residues. Germline lookup yields CDR1 SGHTS and CDR2 YDEGEE. Trimming pared 1 base from V and 4 bases from J, leaving 9 bases between. The CDR3 here is CASSLWAENQPQHF. The CDR3 nucleotides read TGTGCCAGCAGCTTGTGGGCAGAAAATCAGCCCCAGCATTTT.